These 27 T cell receptor beta chains originate from one sample sequenced in a study of early T cells in non-severe SARS-CoV-2 infection. TCRdb fed the 5' RACE reads into MiXCR, producing one record per CDR3 protein. The table shows roughly 100,000 distinct CDR3 sequences, with about 13% occurring only once. The sample consisted of whole blood. All receptors come from an adult who was a healthcare worker with PCR-confirmed SARS-CoV-2 infection or an uninfected control (not recorded which).

The V gene is TRBV28, the J gene TRBJ2-3, with 15 nucleotides matching TRBD2. CDR1 MDHEN and CDR2 SYDVKM come from the germline V gene. This CDR3 comprises 16 residues. V trimming: 5 bases; J trimming: 6 bases; junction bases outside the gene matches: 6. The CDR3 region is CASSPLGTSGGDTQYF. CDR3 nucleotide sequence: TGTGCCAGCAGTCCACTAGGGACTAGCGGGGGGGATACGCAGTATTTT.

In its sample, this clonotype was seen many times. The CDR3 DNA sequence: TGTGCCAGCAGTTCCCCCCGGCAGCCCCAGCATTTT. Residues: CASSSPRQPQHF. The genes are TRBV27 and TRBJ1-5; D remains ambiguous. This CDR3 region has 12 residues. Germline V gene sequence: CDR1 MNHEY, CDR2 SMNVEV (reference sequence). Trimming shortened V by 4 bases and J by 7 bases, and 8 bases separated the two germline ends.

This clonotype was found many times. The chain joins TRBV24-1 to TRBJ1-2, with a possible D match to TRBD1 (5 bases). With 1 base removed from V and 6 bases from J, the gap between germline ends came to 11 bases. Germline CDR1 reads KGHDR; CDR2 reads SFDVKD. This CDR3 is built from 14 residues. The CDR3 DNA follows: TGTGCCACCAGTGATTTACCGGGGGTCCATGGCTACACCTTC. This codes for CATSDLPGVHGYTF.

The chain links TRBV5-1 to TRBJ2-5; D is unresolved. V lost 0 bases and J lost 4, with 1 base in between. Germline V lookup: CDR1 SGHRS, CDR2 YFSETQ. This CDR3 spans 11 amino acids. CDR3 sequence: CASSLAETQYF. CDR3 sequence (DNA): TGCGCCAGCAGCTTGGCAGAGACCCAGTACTTC.

This clonotype was counted between two and nine times. The rearrangement uses TRBV20-1 and TRBJ2-2, with 8 bases fitting TRBD2. V was pared by 5 bases and J by 0 bases, with 5 bases of the junction left unmatched. Germline V gives CDR1 DFQATT, CDR2 SNEGSKA (reference sequence). The CDR3 totals 15 residues. The CDR3 spells CSAAQRGPNTGELFF. The CDR3, as DNA: TGCAGTGCTGCTCAGCGGGGGCCGAACACCGGGGAGCTGTTTTTT.

This clonotype was counted a few times. The genes are TRBV20-1 and TRBJ1-1; D possibly corresponds to TRBD1 (6 bases). The CDR3 consists of 12 residues. The germline V gene has CDR1 DFQATT and CDR2 SNEGSKA (reference sequence). The CDR3 region has the DNA TGCATACTCGGACAGAGCGACACTGAAGCTTTCTTT. Amino acids: CILGQSDTEAFF.

In this sample, this clonotype turned up many times. The V and J genes are TRBV18 and TRBJ2-1; TRBD2 matches at 7 bases. The CDR3 loop spans 13 amino acids. Trimming removed 5 bases from V and 8 bases from J; junction bases left unmatched: 6. Germline CDR1 reads KGHSH; CDR2 reads LQKENI. This CDR3 is CASSGLVLDEQFF. CDR3 sequence (DNA): TGTGCCAGCTCAGGACTAGTTCTGGATGAGCAGTTCTTC. The whole variable domain, filled in from reference TRBV18 and TRBJ2-1, reads NAGVMQNPRHLVRRRGQEARLRCSPMKGHSHVYWYRQLPEEGLKFMVYLQKENIIDESGMPKERFSAEFPKEGPSILRIQQVVRGDSAAYFCASSGLVLDEQFFGPGTRLTVL.

J is TRBJ1-2 and V is TRBV6-5, with TRBD1 matching over 8 bases. Trimming took 4 bases from V and 12 from J; bases not matched to a gene: 7. CDR3 length equals 12 residues. CDR1 MNHEY and CDR2 SVGAGI come from the germline V gene. The CDR3 nucleotides are TGTGCCAGCAGTTCCTCCGACAGGGGCCACACCTTC. Amino acid sequence: CASSSSDRGHTF.

This clonotype showed up just a few times. The chain employs TRBV27 and TRBJ2-7; unclear D gene. V was shortened by 6 bases and J by 6 bases, with 18 bases between the two germline ends. This CDR3 has 14 amino acids. Germline V gene lookup returns CDR1 MNHEY and CDR2 SMNVEV (reference sequence). The CDR3 reads CASSPSSPSVEQYF. As DNA, the CDR3 is TGTGCCAGCAGCCCCTCTTCCCCCAGTGTCGAGCAGTACTTC.

The sample holds many counts of this clonotype. V and J are TRBV12-3 or TRBV12-4 and TRBJ1-5; D ambiguous. The ends were cut back, 7 bases at V and 1 base at J, with 5 bases in the middle. This CDR3 spans 12 amino acids. The CDR3 loop is CASMRSNQPQHF. The CDR3 nucleotides are TGTGCCAGCATGAGGAGCAATCAGCCCCAGCATTTT.

The CDR3 protein is CASSLSRVHGEKLFF. CDR3 sequence (DNA): TGTGCCAGCAGTTTGTCCAGGGTACACGGGGAAAAACTGTTTTTT. This chain joins TRBV28 and TRBJ1-4, with a tentative D call TRBD1 (5 bases). Looked up from germline, CDR1 is MDHEN and CDR2 is SYDVKM. The CDR3 spans 15 residues. V was shortened by 3 bases and J by 8 bases, with 16 bases between the two germline ends.

There are many counts of this clonotype. V usage is TRBV11-2 and J usage is TRBJ2-1; possibly TRBD1 for D (6 bases). Looked up from germline, CDR1 is SGHAT and CDR2 is FQNNGV. The CDR3 totals 15 residues. The V end lost 5 bases, the J end lost 1 base, and 12 bases lay between the germline ends. The CDR3 region is CASSTRQDSYNEQFF. CDR3 DNA: TGTGCCAGCAGCACCCGACAGGATTCCTACAATGAGCAGTTCTTC.

The rearrangement joins TRBV12-3 or TRBV12-4 to TRBJ2-7; D possibly matches TRBD1 or TRBD2 (5 bases each). This CDR3 has 15 amino acids. The V end was cut by 4 bases, the J end by 4 bases, with 17 bases between. In DNA form, the CDR3 reads TGTGCCAGCAGTTGGGCTCTGGCAGGGAGATACGAGCAGTACTTC. Its protein is CASSWALAGRYEQYF.

This clonotype was counted at least ten times. This chain uses TRBV4-1 with TRBJ2-3; either TRBD1 or TRBD2 may supply D (7 bases each). V was shortened by 4 bases and J by 3 bases, with 17 bases between the two germline ends. From germline, CDR1 is MGHRA and CDR2 YSYEKL. The CDR3 has 16 residues. The CDR3: CASSRTGLVITDTQYF. The CDR3 nucleotides read TGCGCCAGCAGCCGGACAGGACTAGTTATTACAGATACGCAGTATTTT.

This clonotype was seen many times. This chain connects TRBV7-9 to TRBJ2-5; either TRBD1 or TRBD2 may fit D (6 bases each). CDR1 and CDR2 from the germline V gene are SEHNR and FQNEAQ (reference sequence). Trimming took off 0 bases at V and 4 bases at J, with 12 bases between the two ends. CDR3 length: 15 residues. The CDR3: CASSLAGGAAETQYF. In DNA form, the CDR3 reads TGTGCCAGCAGCTTAGCGGGGGGCGCCGCAGAGACCCAGTACTTC.

This clonotype was counted at least ten times. The rearrangement joins TRBV11-2 to TRBJ2-7; 7 bases line up with TRBD2. CDR3 length equals 15 residues. Germline trimming cut 5 bases from V and 0 bases from J; bases unmatched to any gene: 7. Germline loops: CDR1 SGHAT, CDR2 FQNNGV. CDR3 in DNA: TGTGCCAGCAGCCTAACCGGGGGGTCCTCCTACGAGCAGTACTTC. Translation gives CASSLTGGSSYEQYF.

Only a few counts were recorded for this clonotype. The chain uses TRBV6-1 and TRBJ1-1; TRBD1 might be the D (6 bases). Germline V gene sequence: CDR1 MNHNS, CDR2 SASEGT. The CDR3 is 15 residues long. V lost 6 bases and J lost 5, with 19 bases in between. This chain's CDR3 is CASSLDSGGWTEAFF. CDR3 in DNA: TGTGCCAGCAGCCTGGACAGCGGGGGGTGGACTGAAGCTTTCTTT.

This rearrangement joins TRBV20-1 to TRBJ1-2; D remains unclear. Germline values: CDR1 DFQATT, CDR2 SNEGSKA (reference sequence). V dropped 4 bases and J dropped 8 bases, with 14 bases sitting between them. This CDR3 is 12 amino acids long. The CDR3 here is CSANSRSKGYTF. The CDR3 DNA follows: TGCAGTGCTAATTCTAGGTCTAAAGGCTACACCTTC.

This clonotype was found a few times. The chain has TRBV11-2 and TRBJ2-3; D is unresolved. CDR1 is SGHAT and CDR2 is FQNNGV in the germline V gene. The CDR3 runs 11 residues. The germline V and J ends were trimmed by 9 bases and 4 bases, with 8 bases remaining between them. In DNA form, the CDR3 reads TGTGCCAGTTCACGAGCAGATACGCAGTATTTT. It yields the protein CASSRADTQYF.

This clonotype was picked up a small number of times. The J gene is TRBJ2-4, the V gene TRBV28, with 9 bases lining up with TRBD1. From germline, CDR1 is MDHEN and CDR2 SYDVKM. Trimming at V came to 1 base and at J to 6 bases, leaving 10 bases not matched to a gene. The CDR3 has 17 residues. CDR3 sequence reads: CASSLSGTGKSRNIQYF. In DNA, the CDR3 is TGTGCCAGCAGTTTATCCGGGACAGGGAAGTCGCGAAACATTCAGTACTTC.

This clonotype showed up many times. The chain is built from TRBV28 and TRBJ1-1, with TRBD1 as a possible D gene (6 bases). Germline V lookup: CDR1 MDHEN, CDR2 SYDVKM. The V end was cut by 5 bases, the J end by 11 bases, with 15 bases between. The CDR3 loop spans 12 amino acids. The CDR3 nucleotides read TGTGCCAGCAGTCTCCCCGGAAGGGGGGCTTTCTTT. Translation: CASSLPGRGAFF.

The chain links TRBV6-5 to TRBJ2-6; no firm D call. Deletions cut 5 bases from V and 0 bases from J, with 14 bases between. This CDR3 has 17 residues. CDR1 and CDR2 (germline): MNHEY, SVGAGI. The DNA of the CDR3 is TGTGCCAGCAGTGGCCTAAGTAAGAGCTCTGGGGCCAACGTCCTGACTTTC. Translation: CASSGLSKSSGANVLTF.

This clonotype was found many times. This chain joins TRBV28 and TRBJ1-1; D not resolved. The CDR3 length is 16 residues. Trimming removed 5 bases at V and 0 bases at J, with 16 bases between. Germline-derived CDR1 and CDR2 are MDHEN and SYDVKM. The CDR3 protein is CASSKEGQGMNTEAFF. CDR3 DNA sequence: TGTGCCAGCAGTAAGGAGGGTCAAGGGATGAACACTGAAGCTTTCTTT.

This chain joins TRBV20-1 and TRBJ2-3; D possibly corresponds to TRBD1 (5 bases). CDR1 is DFQATT and CDR2 is SNEGSKA in the germline V gene (reference sequence). Trimming removed 6 bases at V and 2 bases at J, with 15 bases between. This CDR3 has 14 residues. The CDR3: CSATIQDITDTQYF. In DNA form, the CDR3 reads TGCAGTGCCACAATCCAGGACATCACAGATACGCAGTATTTT.

This clonotype was seen repeatedly, ten times or more. The chain links TRBV10-3 to TRBJ1-2; no firm D call. V was trimmed by 5 bases and J by 4 bases, leaving 17 bases between them. The CDR3 consists of 15 residues. Germline-derived CDR1 and CDR2 are ENHRY and SYGVKD. For the CDR3, the DNA is TGTGCCATCAGTAACCCGACCACAGTATTCTATGGCTACACCTTC. Translation: CAISNPTTVFYGYTF.

The V call is TRBV28, the J call TRBJ1-6, with no clear D. The CDR3 consists of 13 residues. V lost 5 bases to trimming and J lost 12 bases, with 14 bases between them. Germline CDR1 is MDHEN and CDR2 is SYDVKM. The CDR3 is CASSLPGEVPLHF. In DNA form, the CDR3 reads TGTGCCAGCAGTCTCCCCGGAGAGGTACCCCTCCACTTT.

This clonotype was seen repeatedly, ten times or more. The chain uses TRBV20-1 and TRBJ2-5; TRBD1 might be the D (6 bases). Per germline, CDR1 DFQATT and CDR2 SNEGSKA (reference sequence). Deletions cut 6 bases from V and 2 bases from J, with 13 bases between. There are 13 residues in the CDR3. CDR3 protein: CSAAQGLQETQYF. CDR3 bases: TGCAGTGCGGCGCAGGGGCTTCAAGAGACCCAGTACTTC.